This T cell receptor (beta chain) appears in the sequencing data of a study of CD8 T cells in ankylosing spondylitis. Trimming left V 3 bases short and J 0 bases short, with 13 bases between. This CDR3 region has 17 residues. Germline loops: CDR1 SGDLS, CDR2 YYNGEE. In TCRdb, the 5' RACE reads were re-called with MiXCR into one record per CDR3 protein. The sample has 150,000 to 200,000 distinct CDR3 sequences; around 13% are singletons. Points from the study as a whole: Certain motif variants had earlier appeared in reactive arthritis synovial fluid and blood. The disease-linked clones had a CD8+ phenotype and low blood frequencies. Ankylosing spondylitis blood seemed to carry a telltale TCR beta motif made of eight or nine highly homologous variants. Significant enrichment of disease-linked clones was reported in matched ankylosing spondylitis synovial fluid.

This clonotype has more than one count but fewer than ten. Its specificity is not known. This TCR derives from a female donor with ankylosing spondylitis or in good health (not recorded which). V is TRBV9 and J is TRBJ1-6; maybe TRBD1 (5 bases). The sequencing input was blood, either unsorted or a sorted T cell fraction (not recorded which). The CDR3 coding sequence is TGTGCCAGCAGCGCCATGGGGGGGAGCTCCTATAATTCACCCCTCCACTTT. This encodes CASSAMGGSSYNSPLHF.